The sequence of this TCR beta chain was determined in a study of T cell responses to AZD1222 COVID-19 vaccine. Clones were sequenced by immunoSEQ multiplex PCR, and TCRdb holds only the in-frame ones, with some missing. The repertoire includes 140,000 to 150,000 clones, 93% of them detected once, and less than 6.5% sits in the top ten. The CDR3 extends over 17 amino acids. Germline CDR1 and CDR2: SEHNR and FQNEAQ (reference sequence). V dropped 4 bases and J dropped 3 bases, with 21 bases sitting between them. The sample consisted of peripheral blood, taken on day 0 of AZD1222 vaccination. The sequence derives from an adult in good health. V usage is TRBV7-9 and J usage is TRBJ1-1; D gene unclear. CDR3 DNA: TGTGCCAGCAGCTCCTCCCCCCATGATAGGGCGGACACTGAAGCTTTCTTT. Its protein is CASSSSPHDRADTEAFF.